This TCR beta chain appears in the sequencing data of a study of CD8 T cells in Susac syndrome. Germline V gene data show CDR1 as DFQATT and CDR2 as SNEGSKA (reference sequence). This CDR3 is 12 amino acids long. V lost 6 bases, J lost 4 bases, and 11 bases lay in between. Reverse transcription of about 0.5 to 1 ug RNA used random hexamers. TCRdb processed the immunoSEQ multiplex PCR reads anew with MiXCR; each CDR3 protein has one entry. Among approximately 270,000 distinct CDR3 sequences listed, 93% were seen once. Sequencing used CD4+ T cells from PBMCs. This receptor was obtained from a human donor with multiple sclerosis. The gene calls are TRBV20-1 and TRBJ2-3; no definite D call. The CDR3, as DNA: TGCAGTGCCCAAGGCATAGCAGATACGCAGTATTTT. Encoded protein: CSAQGIADTQYF.